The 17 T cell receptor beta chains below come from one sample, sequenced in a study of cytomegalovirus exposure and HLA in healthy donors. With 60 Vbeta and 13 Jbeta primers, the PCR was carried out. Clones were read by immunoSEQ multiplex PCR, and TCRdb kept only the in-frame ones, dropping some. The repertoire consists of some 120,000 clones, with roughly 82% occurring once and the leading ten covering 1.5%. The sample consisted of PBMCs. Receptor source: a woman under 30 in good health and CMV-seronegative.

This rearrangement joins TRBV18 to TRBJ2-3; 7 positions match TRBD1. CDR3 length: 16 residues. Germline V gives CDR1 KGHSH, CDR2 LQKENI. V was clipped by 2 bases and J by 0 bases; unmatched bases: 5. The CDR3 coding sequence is TGTGCCAGCTCACCAATACAGGGGTCTAGCACAGATACGCAGTATTTT. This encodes CASSPIQGSSTDTQYF.

The CDR3 nucleotides read TGTGCCAGCAGGACTAGCGGGGGGGCCGGGGGGCAGTTCTTC. This sequence encodes CASRTSGGAGGQFF. This chain joins TRBV6-5 and TRBJ2-1; 14 bases are a match to TRBD2. Germline assignment: CDR1 MNHEY and CDR2 SVGAGI. The CDR3 runs 14 residues. The ends lost 6 bases at V and 12 bases at J; junction bases unmatched: 7.

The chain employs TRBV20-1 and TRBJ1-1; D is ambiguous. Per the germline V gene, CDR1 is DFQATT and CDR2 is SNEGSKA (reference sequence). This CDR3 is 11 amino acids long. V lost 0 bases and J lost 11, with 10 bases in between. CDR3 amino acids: CSARDQPGAFF. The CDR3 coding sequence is TGCAGTGCTAGAGACCAGCCGGGGGCTTTCTTT.

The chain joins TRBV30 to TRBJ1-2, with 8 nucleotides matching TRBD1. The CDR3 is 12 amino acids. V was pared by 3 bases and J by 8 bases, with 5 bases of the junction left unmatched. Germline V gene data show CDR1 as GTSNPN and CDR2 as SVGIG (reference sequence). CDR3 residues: CAWRGTGIGYTF. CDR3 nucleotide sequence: TGTGCCTGGAGAGGGACAGGTATCGGCTACACCTTC.

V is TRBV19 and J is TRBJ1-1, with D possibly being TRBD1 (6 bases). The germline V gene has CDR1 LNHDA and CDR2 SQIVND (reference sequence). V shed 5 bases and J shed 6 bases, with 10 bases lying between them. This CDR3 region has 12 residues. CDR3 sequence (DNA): TGTGCCAGTAGTGCGGGGGCTCCTGAAGCTTTCTTT. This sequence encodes CASSAGAPEAFF.

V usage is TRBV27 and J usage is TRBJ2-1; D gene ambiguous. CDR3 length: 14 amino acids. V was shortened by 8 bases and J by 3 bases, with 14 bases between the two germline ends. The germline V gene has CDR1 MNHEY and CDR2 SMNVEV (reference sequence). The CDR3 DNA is TGTGCCAGCTACTCCCCCCACGACTACAATGAGCAGTTCTTC. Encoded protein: CASYSPHDYNEQFF.

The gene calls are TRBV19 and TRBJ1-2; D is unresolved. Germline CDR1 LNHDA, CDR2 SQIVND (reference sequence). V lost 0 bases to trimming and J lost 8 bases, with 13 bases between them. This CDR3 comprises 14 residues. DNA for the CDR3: TGTGCCAGTAGTATAGACGGCAGGCTGACGGGCTACACCTTC. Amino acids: CASSIDGRLTGYTF.

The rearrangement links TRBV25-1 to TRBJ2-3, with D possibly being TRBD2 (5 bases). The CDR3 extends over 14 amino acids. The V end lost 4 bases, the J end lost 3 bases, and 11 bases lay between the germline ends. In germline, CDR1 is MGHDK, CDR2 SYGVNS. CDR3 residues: CASSVEAVTDTQYF. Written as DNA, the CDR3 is TGTGCCAGCAGTGTGGAAGCGGTGACAGATACGCAGTATTTT.

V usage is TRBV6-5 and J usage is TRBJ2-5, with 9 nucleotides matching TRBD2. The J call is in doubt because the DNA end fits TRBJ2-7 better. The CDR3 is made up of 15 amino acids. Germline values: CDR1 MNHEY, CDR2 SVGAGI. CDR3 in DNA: TGTGCCAGCAGTTACCGCCTAGCGGGGTCCTACGAGCAGTACTTC. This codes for CASSYRLAGSYEQYF.

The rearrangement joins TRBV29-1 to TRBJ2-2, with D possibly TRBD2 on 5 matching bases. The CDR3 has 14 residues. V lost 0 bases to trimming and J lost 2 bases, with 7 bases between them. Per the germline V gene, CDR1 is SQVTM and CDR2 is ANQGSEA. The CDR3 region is CSVEEGVNTGELFF. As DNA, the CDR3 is TGCAGCGTTGAAGAGGGAGTCAACACCGGGGAGCTGTTTTTT.

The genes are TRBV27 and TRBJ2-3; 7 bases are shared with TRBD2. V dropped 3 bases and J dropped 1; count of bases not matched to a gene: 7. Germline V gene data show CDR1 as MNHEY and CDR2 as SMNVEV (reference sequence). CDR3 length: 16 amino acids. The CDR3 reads CASSLGRGGGTDTQYF. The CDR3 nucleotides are TGTGCCAGCAGTTTGGGTAGGGGAGGGGGCACAGATACGCAGTATTTT.

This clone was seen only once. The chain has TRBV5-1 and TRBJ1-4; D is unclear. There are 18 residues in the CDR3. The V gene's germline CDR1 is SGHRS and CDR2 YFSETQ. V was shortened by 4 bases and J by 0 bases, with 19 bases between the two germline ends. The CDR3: CASSAGLRPPSTNEKLFF. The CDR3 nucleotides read TGCGCCAGCAGCGCAGGACTGCGTCCTCCCTCAACTAATGAAAAACTGTTTTTT.

CDR3 in DNA: TGTGCCAGCACCTCACCAGGGGACCGCTACGAGCAGTACTTC. Amino acids: CASTSPGDRYEQYF. This chain links TRBV6-5 with TRBJ2-7; D may be TRBD1 (6 bases). Germline V gene data show CDR1 as MNHEY and CDR2 as SVGAGI. The CDR3 spans 14 residues. Between the trimmed V and J ends, which lost 7 bases and 3 bases, there was a span of 16 bases.

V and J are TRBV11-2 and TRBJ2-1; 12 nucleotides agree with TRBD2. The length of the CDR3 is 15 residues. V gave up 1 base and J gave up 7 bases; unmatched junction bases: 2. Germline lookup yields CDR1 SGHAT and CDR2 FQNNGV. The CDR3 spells CASSLGTSGNNEQFF. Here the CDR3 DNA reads TGTGCCAGCAGCTTAGGGACTAGCGGGAATAATGAGCAGTTCTTC.

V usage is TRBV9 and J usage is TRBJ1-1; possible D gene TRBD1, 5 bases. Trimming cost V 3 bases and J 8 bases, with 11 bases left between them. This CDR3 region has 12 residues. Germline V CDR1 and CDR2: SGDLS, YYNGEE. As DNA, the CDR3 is TGTGCCAGCAGCGGGGGGGGGAAAGAAGCTTTCTTT. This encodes CASSGGGKEAFF.

For the CDR3, the DNA is TGTGCCAGTAGTATAGGTGGCAGGCGCTACGAGCAGTACTTC. It translates to CASSIGGRRYEQYF. The V and J genes are TRBV19 and TRBJ2-7; no clear D. Germline CDR1 is LNHDA and CDR2 is SQIVND (reference sequence). CDR3 length: 14 amino acids. V was clipped by 1 base and J by 3 bases, with 10 bases between them.

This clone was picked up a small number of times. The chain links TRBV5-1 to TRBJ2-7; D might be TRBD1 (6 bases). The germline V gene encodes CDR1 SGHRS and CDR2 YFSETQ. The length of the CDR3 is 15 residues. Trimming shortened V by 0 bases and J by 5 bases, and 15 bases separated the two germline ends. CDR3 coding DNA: TGCGCCAGCAGCTTGGTCTCTGGGACAACGAACGAGCAGTACTTC. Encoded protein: CASSLVSGTTNEQYF.